The clone carrying this T cell receptor (beta chain) turned up a few times. The source of the sample is a study of blood T cell repertoires in COVID-19. Study at large: The study drew acute and convalescent COVID-19 samples from the United States, Italy and Spain. PBMCs, B-cell-depleted T cells, or T cells were the source of the cDNA or gDNA that made up the material.

Original handling: It was from reference gene primer amplification that nucleated cell counts were estimated. Data came from immunoSEQ multiplex PCR; TCRdb stores just in-frame clones and leaves some out. Clonal size and the V and J genes are those of that table, whereas D and trimming came from the DNA. The table shows roughly 34,000 clones, with 77% occurring only once. The sequenced sample consisted of peripheral blood. This clonotype was obtained from a human donor in a cohort sampled during active COVID-19.

CDR3 sequence reads: CASNDPTSGARKQFF. CDR3 DNA sequence: TGTGCCAGCAACGACCCTACTAGCGGGGCTCGGAAGCAGTTCTTC. The chain uses TRBV2 and TRBJ2-1; 10 positions match TRBD2. This CDR3 has 15 residues. Germline-derived CDR1 and CDR2 are SNHLY and FYNNEI. The junction had 14 bases not matched to a gene; V was cut back by 7 bases and J by 11 bases.